The 20 T cell receptor beta chains given below trace back to one sample, sequenced in a study of blood T cell repertoires in COVID-19. Repertoires were generated with immunoSEQ multiplex PCR, while TCRdb's copy carries only in-frame clones and drops some. Altogether some 80,000 clones are present, 79% being singletons, with the ten largest covering roughly 5%. Sequencing was carried out using peripheral blood. All receptors come from a woman over 75 with active or convalescent COVID-19.

This clone was observed a handful of times. J is TRBJ2-1 and V is TRBV5-4; 10 bases match TRBD1. Germline V gene lookup returns CDR1 SGHNT and CDR2 YYREEE (reference sequence). The CDR3 extends over 15 amino acids. V lost 3 bases, J lost 6 bases, and 6 bases stayed unmatched. The CDR3 here is CASSSPGQGTNEQFF. CDR3 DNA: TGTGCCAGCAGCTCTCCGGGACAGGGGACCAATGAGCAGTTCTTC.

The chain couples TRBV19 to TRBJ2-7; 10 positions match TRBD2. CDR1 is LNHDA, CDR2 SQIVND, per germline (reference sequence). The CDR3 sequence is 18 residues long. V was clipped by 3 bases and J by 1 base; unmatched bases: 12. CDR3 residues: CASSIGWGSGRASYEQYF. CDR3 coding DNA: TGTGCCAGTAGTATCGGGTGGGGCAGCGGGAGGGCATCCTACGAGCAGTACTTC.

This chain uses TRBV4-3 with TRBJ2-5, with TRBD2 matching over 7 bases. CDR1 and CDR2 (germline): LGHNA, YSLEER. This CDR3 has 14 amino acids. Trimming cost V 3 bases and J 5 bases; bases outside gene matches: 6. The CDR3 coding sequence is TGCGCCAGCAGCCAGGGGCTAGCGGTGGAGACCCAGTACTTC. It encodes CASSQGLAVETQYF.

The chain has TRBV28 and TRBJ2-7; TRBD2 matches at 9 bases. CDR1 is MDHEN and CDR2 is SYDVKM in the germline V gene. CDR3 size: 13 residues. The trim removed 3 bases at V and 9 bases at J, leaving 6 bases unmatched. Here the CDR3 DNA reads TGTGCCAGCAGTTTCGGCGGGAGGGACGGGCAGTACTTC. Its protein product is CASSFGGRDGQYF.

The table lists this clone with a few counts. V gene TRBV19 combines with J gene TRBJ2-3; TRBD1 matches at 9 bases. The CDR3 runs 15 residues. CDR1 LNHDA and CDR2 SQIVND come from the germline V gene (reference sequence). V trimming: 3 bases; J trimming: 4 bases; junction bases outside the gene matches: 5. The DNA of the CDR3 is TGTGCCAGTAGTATCGGGACAGGGTATGCAGATACGCAGTATTTT. Amino acids: CASSIGTGYADTQYF.

The count of this clone is one. This rearrangement joins TRBV7-8 to TRBJ2-2; TRBD2 aligns across 11 bases. The germline V gene has CDR1 SGHVS and CDR2 FQNEAQ. The CDR3 contains 15 residues. V lost 3 bases to trimming and J lost 5 bases; unmatched junction nucleotides: 2. CDR3: CASSLGTSGTGELFF. The CDR3 nucleotides are TGTGCCAGCAGCTTGGGGACTAGCGGTACCGGGGAGCTGTTTTTT.

The chain carries TRBV6-6 and TRBJ2-7; maybe TRBD1 (5 bases). The V gene lost 0 bases and the J gene lost 5 bases, with 11 bases spanning the gap. The CDR3 runs 14 residues. The germline V gene encodes CDR1 MNHNY and CDR2 SVGAGI (reference sequence). The CDR3 DNA reads TGTGCCAGCAGTTACTCATCAGGGTCCCACGAGCAGTACTTC. This encodes CASSYSSGSHEQYF.

The gene calls are TRBV7-8 and TRBJ2-5; 8 bases match TRBD2. In germline, CDR1 is SGHVS, CDR2 FQNEAQ. The CDR3 runs 15 residues. Trimming took 4 bases from V and 4 from J; bases not matched to a gene: 8. The CDR3 nucleotides read TGTGCCAGCAGCTCCTCAGGGACTAGTATAGAGACCCAGTACTTC. Translation gives CASSSSGTSIETQYF.

The chain is built from TRBV24-1 and TRBJ1-1; D unclear. The V gene lost 8 bases and the J gene lost 0 bases, with 15 bases spanning the gap. This CDR3 is 15 amino acids long. Per the germline V gene, CDR1 is KGHDR and CDR2 is SFDVKD. In nucleotides, the CDR3 is TGTGCCACCATCAAACCGAACCAGATGAACACTGAAGCTTTCTTT. It codes for CATIKPNQMNTEAFF.

This clone showed up just a few times. This sequence joins TRBV28 and TRBJ1-1; D possibly corresponds to TRBD1 (5 bases). This CDR3 contains 15 residues. The V gene lost 4 bases and the J gene lost 3 bases, with 15 bases spanning the gap. Germline V gene sequence: CDR1 MDHEN, CDR2 SYDVKM. The CDR3 reads CASSSWGSGDTEAFF. CDR3 nucleotides: TGTGCCAGCAGTTCCTGGGGCTCGGGTGACACTGAAGCTTTCTTT. The variable domain in full, with the rest retrieved from reference TRBV28 and TRBJ1-1, is DVKVTQSSRYLVKRTGEKVFLECVQDMDHENMFWYRQDPGLGLRLIYFSYDVKMKEKGDIPEGYSVSREKKERFSLILESASTNQTSMYLCASSSWGSGDTEAFFGQGTRLTVV.

The chain combines TRBV7-9 with TRBJ1-1, with D maybe TRBD1 (6 bases). Between the trimmed V and J ends, which lost 5 bases and 6 bases, there was a span of 13 bases. CDR1 is SEHNR and CDR2 is FQNEAQ in the germline V gene (reference sequence). The CDR3 runs to 13 residues. CDR3: CASSQPTGPEAFF. The CDR3 coding sequence is TGTGCCAGCAGCCAACCCACAGGGCCTGAAGCTTTCTTT.

The J gene is TRBJ2-1, the V gene TRBV9; 7 positions agree with TRBD1. The CDR3 totals 14 residues. CDR1 and CDR2 from the germline V gene are SGDLS and YYNGEE. J was trimmed by 8 bases and V by 4 bases; bases with no gene match: 9. The CDR3 nucleotides read TGTGCCAGCAGCCCGACAGGGCAGGGCTATGAGCAGTTCTTC. Protein sequence: CASSPTGQGYEQFF.

The V call is TRBV9, the J call TRBJ2-2; D remains unclear. CDR1 is SGDLS, CDR2 YYNGEE, per germline. V lost 4 bases, J lost 7 bases, and 5 bases lay in between. The CDR3 extends over 11 amino acids. CDR3 amino acids: CASSSVGELFF. For the CDR3, the DNA is TGTGCCAGCAGCTCCGTCGGGGAGCTGTTTTTT.

J is TRBJ2-1 and V is TRBV9; 7 bases map to TRBD1. From germline, CDR1 is SGDLS and CDR2 YYNGEE. J was trimmed by 4 bases and V by 0 bases; bases with no gene match: 4. CDR3 length equals 15 residues. CDR3 sequence (DNA): TGTGCCAGCAGCGTAGTGGGGGACAGATACAATGAGCAGTTCTTC. Translation: CASSVVGDRYNEQFF.

V is TRBV24-1 and J is TRBJ1-4, with D possibly matching TRBD1 (6 bases). CDR3 length equals 14 residues. Germline-derived CDR1 and CDR2 are KGHDR and SFDVKD. Trimming removed 1 base from V and 5 bases from J, with 7 bases in between. CDR3 in DNA: TGTGCCACCAGTGATTTTAGGGGGAATGAAAAACTGTTTTTT. Protein product: CATSDFRGNEKLFF.

This clone was recorded once. The J gene is TRBJ2-7, the V gene TRBV29-1, with a weak D call TRBD2 (6 bases). Trimming pared 5 bases from V and 2 bases from J, leaving 25 bases between. CDR1 is SQVTM, CDR2 ANQGSEA, per germline. The CDR3 runs to 17 residues. The CDR3 coding sequence is TGCAGCGTTACTTTCTACGGGGCTAGCGCAAACACCTACGAGCAGTACTTC. Translating gives CSVTFYGASANTYEQYF.

V usage is TRBV9 and J usage is TRBJ1-1; 7 bases are a match to TRBD1. Germline V lookup: CDR1 SGDLS, CDR2 YYNGEE. The CDR3 contains 15 residues. The V gene end was trimmed by 3 bases and the J gene end by 2 bases; junction bases not matched to a gene: 7. The CDR3 spells CASSGGQAVNTEAFF. The CDR3 DNA reads as TGTGCCAGCAGCGGAGGACAGGCGGTAAACACTGAAGCTTTCTTT.

This chain connects TRBV5-1 to TRBJ2-2, with a possible D match to TRBD1 (5 bases). The CDR3 consists of 16 residues. Germline V gene data show CDR1 as SGHRS and CDR2 as YFSETQ. V shed 4 bases and J shed 1 base, with 14 bases lying between them. The CDR3 DNA sequence: TGCGCCAGCAGCACCATTGGGGCGGTGAACACCGGGGAGCTGTTTTTT. Protein: CASSTIGAVNTGELFF.

This chain links TRBV7-9 with TRBJ1-2; 8 bases are shared with TRBD1. V shed 5 bases and J 3 bases; nucleotides not matched to a gene: 8. The CDR3 spans 15 residues. Germline loops: CDR1 SEHNR, CDR2 FQNEAQ (reference sequence). The CDR3 coding sequence is TGTGCCAGCAGCCAGTGGGGACAGGCGGACTATGGCTACACCTTC. Residues: CASSQWGQADYGYTF. Variable domain in full (rest from reference TRBV7-9 and TRBJ1-2): DTGVSQNPRHKITKRGQNVTFRCDPISEHNRLYWYRQTLGQGPEFLTYFQNEAQLEKSRLLSDRFSAERPKGSFSTLEIQRTEQGDSAMYLCASSQWGQADYGYTFGSGTRLTVV.

The chain has TRBV4-3 and TRBJ2-3; possible D gene TRBD2, 5 bases. CDR3 length: 15 residues. Germline lookup yields CDR1 LGHNA and CDR2 YSLEER. The V end was cut by 0 bases, the J end by 3 bases, with 10 bases between. CDR3 bases: TGCGCCAGCAGCCAAGAATTCCCGGGGACAGATACGCAGTATTTT. This encodes CASSQEFPGTDTQYF.